The next 13 T cell receptor beta chains were all read from a single sample in a study of molecular identifiers for immune sequencing clone quantification (dated by TCRdb to about 2018). The library was built by means of PCR. Sequenced using an Illumina HiSeq 4000. TCRdb reran the public reads through fastp at Q25 and MiXCR, keeping productive beta chains. Each CDR3 protein appears once, grouped with its most common genes and DNA. Here the sample has roughly 320,000 distinct CDR3 sequences; around a fifth occur a single time. Together, the top ten hold 0.7% to 0.9% of the sample. The sample taken for sequencing was naive CD8+ T cells from blood, with Jurkat cell RNA spiked in. The meaning of the sample's cell subset or site label: FACS-sorted CD8+CD4-CCR7+CD45RA+ naive T cells. The receptor set was obtained from a human donor in good health. Some libraries in this study had Jurkat cell RNA spiked in.

On this clonotype: This may stem from a read error, because a much larger clone lies one nucleotide away. V usage is TRBV9 and J usage is TRBJ1-3; D unresolved. The CDR3 length is 14 residues. Germline loops: CDR1 SGDLS, CDR2 YYNGEE. CDR3 region: CASCVSHSGNTIYF. The CDR3 DNA reads as TGTGCCAGCTGCGTATCACACTCTGGAAACACCATATATTTT.

This clonotype came up many times. This chain links TRBV5-4 with TRBJ2-3; 7 positions match TRBD2. V was clipped by 2 bases and J by 5 bases; unmatched bases: 5. CDR1 and CDR2 (germline): SGHNT, YYREEE (reference sequence). The CDR3 covers 14 residues. DNA for the CDR3: TGTGCCAGCAGCTTAGCGGGACCAGAAGATACGCAGTATTTT. Translating gives CASSLAGPEDTQYF.

On this clonotype: At one end, the junction sequence differs from germline, possibly due to a read error. The rearrangement links TRBV20-1 to TRBJ2-1; 13 bases align to TRBD2. This CDR3 is 16 amino acids long. Germline CDR1 reads DFQATT; CDR2 reads SNEGSKA (reference sequence). In DNA, the CDR3 is TGCAGTGCTAGAGATCCTACTAGCGGGAGGGCCAATGGGCAGTTCTTC. Protein product: CSARDPTSGRANGQFF.

Comment on this clonotype: A single base separates this from a much larger clone, so it may be a read error. V is TRBV9 and J is TRBJ1-5; 11 bases are shared with TRBD1. CDR1 SGDLS and CDR2 YYNGEE come from the germline V gene. This CDR3 is 17 amino acids long. J lost 6 bases, V lost 4 bases, and 12 bases had no gene match. The CDR3 coding sequence is TGTGCCAGCAGCTCCCTAGACTCGGACAGGGGGCGTCAGCCCCAGCATTTT. Amino acid sequence: CASSSLDSDRGRQPQHF.

This clonotype was seen repeatedly, ten times or more. The chain couples TRBV7-9 to TRBJ2-1; no definite D call. CDR3 length equals 13 residues. Germline loops: CDR1 SEHNR, CDR2 FQNEAQ (reference sequence). Trimming cost V 5 bases and J 6 bases, with 11 bases left between them. This CDR3 is CASSPILLNEQFF. As DNA, the CDR3 is TGTGCCAGCAGCCCAATCCTCCTCAATGAGCAGTTCTTC.

The chain employs TRBV3-1 and TRBJ2-2, with D tentatively TRBD1 or TRBD2 (5 bases each). CDR1 and CDR2 from the germline V gene are LGHDT and YNNKEL (reference sequence). Trimming took 5 bases from V and 1 from J, leaving 14 bases between them. The CDR3 is 16 residues long. CDR3 sequence reads: CASSGWDGKNTGELFF. The CDR3 nucleotides read TGTGCCAGCAGCGGTTGGGACGGGAAGAACACCGGGGAGCTGTTTTTT.

This clonotype has at least ten counts. The rearrangement uses TRBV6-5 and TRBJ2-5, with D tentatively TRBD1 or TRBD2 (5 bases each). This CDR3 is 12 amino acids long. Trimming left V 5 bases short and J 5 bases short, with 9 bases between. The germline gives CDR1 MNHEY, CDR2 SVGAGI. The CDR3 region has the DNA TGTGCCAGCAGTCCCGGGACCGAGACCCAGTACTTC. Amino acid sequence: CASSPGTETQYF.

J is TRBJ1-1 and V is TRBV12-3 or TRBV12-4; 10 bases agree with TRBD1. This CDR3 is built from 16 residues. V trimming: 6 bases; J trimming: 1 base; junction bases outside the gene matches: 8. For the CDR3, the DNA is TGTGCCAGCAGATTTGGGACAGGGGTGGAGAACACTGAAGCTTTCTTT. It encodes CASRFGTGVENTEAFF.

This clonotype was observed a few times. CDR3 sequence reads: CASSLIGTSTDTQYF. The CDR3 nucleotides are TGTGCCAGCAGCTTAATCGGGACAAGCACAGATACGCAGTATTTT. The V call is TRBV7-8, the J call TRBJ2-3; D possibly corresponds to TRBD1 (6 bases). CDR1 is SGHVS, CDR2 FQNEAQ, per germline. The CDR3 has 15 residues. Trimming cost V 2 bases and J 0 bases, with 9 bases left between them.

This clonotype has ten or more counts. This chain joins TRBV5-6 and TRBJ2-3; D not resolved. The CDR3 extends over 16 amino acids. The germline gives CDR1 SGHDT, CDR2 YYEEEE. Trimming removed 0 bases from V and 5 bases from J, with 16 bases in between. This chain's CDR3 is CASSLVPFRLGDTQYF. In nucleotides, the CDR3 is TGTGCCAGCAGCTTGGTGCCCTTCCGGCTTGGAGATACGCAGTATTTT.

This clonotype has more than one count but fewer than ten. The chain recombines TRBV7-3 with TRBJ2-2; 9 nucleotides agree with TRBD1. CDR3 length: 15 amino acids. Germline lookup yields CDR1 SGHTA and CDR2 FQGTGA. J was trimmed by 3 bases and V by 3 bases; bases with no gene match: 2. CDR3 residues: CASSLTGGHTGELFF. The CDR3 DNA reads TGTGCCAGCAGCTTGACAGGGGGTCACACCGGGGAGCTGTTTTTT. The complete variable domain, with remaining parts taken from reference TRBV7-3 and TRBJ2-2, reads GAGVSQTPSNKVTEKGKYVELRCDPISGHTALYWYRQSLGQGPEFLIYFQGTGAADDSGLPNDRFFAVRPEGSVSTLKIQRTERGDSAVYLCASSLTGGHTGELFFGEGSRLTVL.

This clonotype was found many times. The chain has TRBV9 and TRBJ1-1; D ambiguous. Germline V lookup: CDR1 SGDLS, CDR2 YYNGEE. Trimming took off 2 bases at V and 5 bases at J, with 13 bases between the two ends. The CDR3 loop spans 14 amino acids. The CDR3: CASSVSSLGTEAFF. In DNA, the CDR3 is TGTGCCAGCAGCGTGTCTTCCCTAGGGACTGAAGCTTTCTTT.

Ten or more counts support this clonotype. The gene calls are TRBV5-6 and TRBJ2-5, with 10 bases lining up with TRBD1. Germline V gene sequence: CDR1 SGHDT, CDR2 YYEEEE. V shed 0 bases, J shed 2 bases, and the junction held 4 bases outside the gene matches. There are 16 residues in the CDR3. This CDR3 is CASSLDQGQGQETQYF. The CDR3 DNA reads TGTGCCAGCAGCTTGGACCAGGGACAGGGGCAAGAGACCCAGTACTTC.